This T cell receptor beta chain was captured by sequencing in a study of technical replicates of blood from a few donors. Germline V gene data show CDR1 as LNHNV and CDR2 as YYDKDF (reference sequence). V was clipped by 1 base and J by 7 bases, with 14 bases between them. The CDR3 covers 15 residues. This clone was recorded a few times. Clones were read by immunoSEQ multiplex PCR, and TCRdb kept only the in-frame ones, dropping some. This sample yields over 50,000 clones, of which 70% to 90% are seen a single time; approximately 5.4% belongs to the top ten. V gene TRBV15 combines with J gene TRBJ2-4, with D maybe TRBD1 (5 bases). Sequencing input: PBMCs. The clonotype was recovered from a human donor in good health. Some clones in this sample may be carry-over from other donors' samples. For the CDR3, the DNA is TGTGCCACCAGCAGAGGGGCCCAGGGCGGCAACATTCAGTACTTC. It translates to CATSRGAQGGNIQYF.